This is a list of T cell receptor beta chains from one sample in a study of blood T cell repertoires in COVID-19. The method was immunoSEQ multiplex PCR; TCRdb's version includes in-frame clones alone and lacks a portion of them. The sample holds around 170,000 clones, around four fifths seen once. The sequencing sample was made of peripheral blood. These receptor sequences come from a woman in her 70s with COVID-19, enrolled during active disease. Both conserved end residues are part of each CDR3.

j_call v_call cdr3_aa
TRBJ2-7 TRBV7-8 CASSLATSVYSYEQYF
TRBJ1-2 TRBV5-1 CASSTEGQGAYGYTF
TRBJ2-7 TRBV6-5 CASSYSETGLHEQYF
TRBJ2-7 TRBV9 CASSGRTDYEQYF
TRBJ2-7 TRBV6-2/TRBV6-3 CASSYLLTSGSHYEQYF
TRBJ1-4 TRBV7-2 CASSHRDRGVLNEKLFF
TRBJ2-1 TRBV5-1 CASSLGLFANEQFF
TRBJ2-1 TRBV7-9 CASSLLSEQFF
TRBJ1-1 TRBV5-1 CASSRRGNTEAFF
TRBJ2-5 TRBV3-1/TRBV3-2 CASSQGISGAPRETQYF
TRBJ2-7 TRBV3-1/TRBV3-2 CASRSPGDEQYF
TRBJ2-3 TRBV5-4 CASSFSISGIPDTQYF
TRBJ2-5 TRBV7-3 CAARGCSGCGTQYF
TRBJ2-1 TRBV28 CASSSQGGTRNEQFF
TRBJ1-2 TRBV18 CASSPGTGGLGYTF
TRBJ2-5 TRBV6-5 CASRHSGGQETQYF
TRBJ2-3 TRBV7-9 CASSLGRDTPSTDTQYF
TRBJ2-7 TRBV27 CASSPDRASTEQYF
TRBJ2-7 TRBV6-2/TRBV6-3 CASSYSGQGVYEQYF
TRBJ1-5 TRBV9 CASSGGGSNQPQHF
TRBJ1-2 TRBV10-2 CASSVTGGNYGYTF
TRBJ1-4 TRBV5-1 CASSPPGQKNEKLFF
TRBJ1-1 TRBV27 CASSPRQNTEAFF
TRBJ2-7 TRBV5-6 CASSSAGRGQSYEQYF
TRBJ1-2 TRBV5-1 CASSLGRGEDGYTF
TRBJ1-3 TRBV21-1 CASSLKTGKKDTIYF
TRBJ2-2 TRBV5-1 CASSFGSRATGELFF
TRBJ2-5 TRBV5-1 CASSLQGRETQYF